This entry describes one T cell receptor (beta chain). It has no known antigen specificity. Per-nucleotide qualities are absent, and no much larger clonotype sits a single base away. At the DNA level, this CDR3 is encoded by other sequences in the same sample as well. The immunoSEQ Assay was used to sequence TCRbeta CDR3 regions. After extraction, genomic DNA underwent amplification by bias-controlled multiplex PCR, followed by high-throughput sequencing. Processing in the source paper ran as follows. Collapsing and filtering of sequences were performed to quantify the absolute abundance of each unique TCRbeta CDR3 region. T cell fraction was estimated by normalizing TCRbeta template counts to usable DNA, which was measured by amplifying reference genes present in all nucleated cells. Repertoire TCRs were annotated as SARS-CoV-2-specific by exact matching of V gene, CDR3 amino acid sequence and J gene to a known reactive TCR set. The reference SARS-CoV-2 TCR set came from MIRA and was filtered for enrichment in COVID-19-positive ImmuneCODE repertoires, removing public or cross-reactive TCRs. Based on the MIRA antigens, annotated TCRs were further analysed at the level of specific ORF or position within ORF. Breadth was defined as annotated unique rearrangements over total unique productive rearrangements; depth was the summed frequency of those rearrangements. Two-sided Wilcoxon rank-sum tests were used to compare TCR breadth between groups. TCRdb re-hosts the immuneACCESS table, in-frame sequences only. Its copies lack some clones; in the studies checked, an unresolved V gene accounts for under half of them, and the cause for the rest is not known. V and J calls and clone size come straight from that table; D and trimming were deduced from the DNA. The sample records more than 300,000 clones, 86% of which are singletons. In total, the top ten clones hold 1.5% to 2.5% of the sample.

The entry originates in a study of Ad26.COV2.S vaccination and SARS-CoV-2 variants (dated by TCRdb to the early 2020s). Looking at the study overall: Vaccine-arm donors came from COV1001, a multicentre, randomized, double-blind, placebo-controlled phase I-IIa trial of Ad26.COV2.S in healthy adults. Ad26.COV2.S was given intramuscularly at 5x10^10 or 1x10^11 viral particles, as a single shot or as two shots 56 days apart. TCRbeta repertoire sequencing was used to assess the specificity and breadth of SARS-CoV-2-reactive T cell receptors after Ad26.COV2.S vaccination. The TCR-sequenced set comprised approximately 30 samples: approximately 19 Ad26.COV2.S vaccine recipients, 5 placebo recipients and 8 SARS-CoV-2 convalescent individuals. Trial participants were randomized into five groups of five, in which low-dose or high-dose Ad26.COV2.S was given once or twice, or placebo was given on both occasions. Throughout the experiments and outcome assessment, investigators stayed blinded to trial group allocation.

The treatment or condition label of this sample denotes: about 20 received Ad26.COV2.S at low or high dose, single or two shots; five or six received placebo; per-sample allocation not given. Repertoires of vaccine and placebo recipients were sequenced from samples taken on day 63 after the first injection. Between 29 July and 7 August 2020, Cohort 1b enrolled some 25 adults aged 18-55 years at one site in Boston, USA. Ad26.COV2.S was a replication-incompetent adenovirus type 26 vector that expressed a prefusion-stabilized SARS-CoV-2 spike protein derived from the original Wuhan strain. Here is what the overall study found, with its caveats: The authors noted that total T cell responses may have been underestimated by the TCR breadth and depth analyses. Comparing responses between vaccine doses or regimens was not something the study was powered to do. Ad26.COV2.S recipients had higher spike-specific TCR breadth than placebo recipients (P = 0.0014). Vaccine and placebo recipients had similar non-spike TCR breadth, a finding consistent with the vaccine containing only spike. Substantial breadth of spike-specific CD8+ and CD4+ T cell responses was reported after vaccination.

Sequenced material: peripheral blood, taken in a trial of Ad26.COV2.S vaccine versus placebo. This receptor was taken from a person aged 18 to 65 who received the Ad26.COV2.S COVID-19 vaccine or a placebo.

The CDR3: CASSPTGLNYGYTF. The bases read TGTGCCAGCTCACCAACCGGACTTAACTATGGCTACACCTTC. Here the chain combines TRBV18 and TRBJ1-2, with the D gene uncertain. The junction shows trimming of 2 bases on V and 1 base on J, plus 8 bases between the germline ends. Sequences KGHSH (CDR1) and LQKENI (CDR2) are obtained from the germline V gene. The CDR3, cysteine through phenylalanine, is 14 amino acids long. CDR3 DNA only is kept here, 42 bases in frame from base 1. This CDR3, with the reference TRBV18 and TRBJ1-2 proteins standing in past its ends, gives the full variable domain NAGVMQNPRHLVRRRGQEARLRCSPMKGHSHVYWYRQLPEEGLKFMVYLQKENIIDESGMPKERFSAEFPKEGPSILRIQQVVRGDSAAYFCASSPTGLNYGYTFGSGTRLTVV.